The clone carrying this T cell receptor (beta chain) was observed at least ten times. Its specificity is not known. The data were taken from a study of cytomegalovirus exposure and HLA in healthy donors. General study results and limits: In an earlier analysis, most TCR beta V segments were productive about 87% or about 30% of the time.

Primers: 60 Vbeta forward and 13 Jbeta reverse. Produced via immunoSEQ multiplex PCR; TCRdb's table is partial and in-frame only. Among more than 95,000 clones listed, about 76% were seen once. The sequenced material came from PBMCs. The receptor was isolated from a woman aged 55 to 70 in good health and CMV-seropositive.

CDR3 protein: CASSADRGQPQHF. The CDR3 DNA sequence: TGTGCCAGCAGCGCGGACAGGGGTCAGCCCCAGCATTTT. V gene TRBV16 combines with J gene TRBJ1-5; 9 bases map to TRBD1. The CDR3 is 13 residues long. Germline-derived CDR1 and CDR2 are KGHSY and FQNENV. The trim removed 5 bases at V and 6 bases at J, leaving 2 bases unmatched.